This TCR beta chain came from a study of breast tumors, draining lymph nodes, adjacent tissues. Regarding the study as a whole: Findings are consistent with lymph node origin and intratumoral expansion of most tumor T cells.

TCRdb passed the multiplex PCR reads through MiXCR, listing each CDR3 protein once. The data hold some 250,000 distinct CDR3 sequences, with about 34% observed a single time. This clonotype was seen ten or more times. Its antigen is still unknown. The lymph nodes were axillary draining lymph nodes from breast cancer patients. Sequenced sample: axillary lymph node tissue. This receptor was identified in a female donor with breast cancer. Some clones in this sample may be carry-over from other donors' samples.

The CDR3 DNA sequence: TGTGCCAGCAGTGAGGGGAGCGGGGGGACCTACGAGCAGTACTTC. It specifies CASSEGSGGTYEQYF. The chain is built from TRBV2 and TRBJ2-7, with 9 bases aligning to TRBD2. Germline trimming cut 3 bases from V and 2 bases from J; bases unmatched to any gene: 5. CDR3 length equals 15 residues. The germline V gene encodes CDR1 SNHLY and CDR2 FYNNEI.